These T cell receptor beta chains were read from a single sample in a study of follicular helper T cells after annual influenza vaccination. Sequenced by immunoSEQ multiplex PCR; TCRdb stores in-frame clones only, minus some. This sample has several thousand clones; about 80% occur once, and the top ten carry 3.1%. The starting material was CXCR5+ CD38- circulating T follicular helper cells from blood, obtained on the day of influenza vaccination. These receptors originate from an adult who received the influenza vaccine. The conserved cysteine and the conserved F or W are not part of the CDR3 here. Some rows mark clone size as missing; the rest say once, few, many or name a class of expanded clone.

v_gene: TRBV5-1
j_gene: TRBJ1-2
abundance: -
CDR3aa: ASSPGRPEDGYT

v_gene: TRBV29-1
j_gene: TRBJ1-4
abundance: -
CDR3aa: SVGRTAGEKLF

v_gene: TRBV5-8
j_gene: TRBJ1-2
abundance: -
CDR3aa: ASSLDLSANYGYT

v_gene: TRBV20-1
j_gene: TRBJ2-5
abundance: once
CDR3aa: SAPLKETQY

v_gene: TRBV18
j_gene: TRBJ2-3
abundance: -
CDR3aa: ASSPKAGSTDTQY

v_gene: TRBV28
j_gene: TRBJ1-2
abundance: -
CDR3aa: ASSLIGDPGVYGYT

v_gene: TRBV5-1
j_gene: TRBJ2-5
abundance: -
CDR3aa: ASRVRGQDQETQY

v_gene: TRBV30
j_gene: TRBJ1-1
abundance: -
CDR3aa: AWGRVTEAF

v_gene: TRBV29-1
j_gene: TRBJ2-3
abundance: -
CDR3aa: SDSAEARTDTQY

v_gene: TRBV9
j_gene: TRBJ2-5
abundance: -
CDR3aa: ASSVTGQETQY

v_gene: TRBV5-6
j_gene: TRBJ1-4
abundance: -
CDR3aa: ASNPRGATNEKLF

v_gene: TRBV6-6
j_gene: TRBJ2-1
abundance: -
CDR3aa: ASTSGGESREQF

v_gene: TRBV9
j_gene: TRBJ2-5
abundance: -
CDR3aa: ASSVRGQETQY

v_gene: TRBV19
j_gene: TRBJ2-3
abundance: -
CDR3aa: ASSIKGLAGSTDTQY

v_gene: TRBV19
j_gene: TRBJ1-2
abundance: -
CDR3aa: ASSLTGTVESNYGYT

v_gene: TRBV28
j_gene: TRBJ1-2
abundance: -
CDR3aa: ASTLSGPNYGSYT

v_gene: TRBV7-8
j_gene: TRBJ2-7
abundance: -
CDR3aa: ASSTLTGISYEQY

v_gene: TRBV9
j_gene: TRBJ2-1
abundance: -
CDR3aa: ASSVDGGTTYNEQF

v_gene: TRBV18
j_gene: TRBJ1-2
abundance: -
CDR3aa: ASSPREKSNYGYT